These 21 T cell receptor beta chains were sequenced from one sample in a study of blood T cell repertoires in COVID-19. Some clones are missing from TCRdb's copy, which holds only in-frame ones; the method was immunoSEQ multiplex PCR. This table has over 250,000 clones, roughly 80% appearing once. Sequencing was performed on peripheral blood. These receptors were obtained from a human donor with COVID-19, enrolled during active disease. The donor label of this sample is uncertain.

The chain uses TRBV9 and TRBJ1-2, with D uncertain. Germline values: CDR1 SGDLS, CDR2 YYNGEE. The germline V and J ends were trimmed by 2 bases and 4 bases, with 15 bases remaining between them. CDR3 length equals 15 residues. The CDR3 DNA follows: TGTGCCAGCAGCGTGGATGACACGTCGATCTATGGCTACACCTTC. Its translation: CASSVDDTSIYGYTF.

This chain's CDR3 is CASSVGPTGVHTEAFF. The DNA for the CDR3 is TGTGCCAGCAGCGTAGGGCCCACAGGGGTCCACACTGAAGCTTTCTTT. The chain uses TRBV9 and TRBJ1-1, with 7 bases aligning to TRBD1. CDR1 and CDR2 (germline): SGDLS, YYNGEE. The CDR3 spans 16 residues. Trimming removed 0 bases from V and 3 bases from J; junction bases left unmatched: 8. Supplemented by reference TRBV9 and TRBJ1-1, the full variable domain reads DSGVTQTPKHLITATGQRVTLRCSPRSGDLSVYWYQQSLDQGLQFLIQYYNGEERAKGNILERFSAQQFPDLHSELNLSSLELGDSALYFCASSVGPTGVHTEAFFGQGTRLTVV.

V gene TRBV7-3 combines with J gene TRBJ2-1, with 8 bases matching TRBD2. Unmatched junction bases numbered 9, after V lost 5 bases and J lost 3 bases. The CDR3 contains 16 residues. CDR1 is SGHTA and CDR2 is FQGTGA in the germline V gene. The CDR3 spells CASSPSGLAVYNEQFF. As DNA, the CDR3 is TGTGCCAGCAGCCCAAGCGGACTAGCAGTCTACAATGAGCAGTTCTTC.

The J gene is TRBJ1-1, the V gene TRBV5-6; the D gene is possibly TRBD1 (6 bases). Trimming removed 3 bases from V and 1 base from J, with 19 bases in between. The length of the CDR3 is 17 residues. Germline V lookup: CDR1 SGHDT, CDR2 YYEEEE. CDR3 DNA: TGTGCCAGCAGCTCCATGGGGGGGCTACACAGGAACACTGAAGCTTTCTTT. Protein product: CASSSMGGLHRNTEAFF. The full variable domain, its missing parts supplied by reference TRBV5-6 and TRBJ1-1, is DAGVTQSPTHLIKTRGQQVTLRCSPKSGHDTVSWYQQALGQGPQFIFQYYEEEERQRGNFPDRFSGHQFPNYSSELNVNALLLGDSALYLCASSSMGGLHRNTEAFFGQGTRLTVV.

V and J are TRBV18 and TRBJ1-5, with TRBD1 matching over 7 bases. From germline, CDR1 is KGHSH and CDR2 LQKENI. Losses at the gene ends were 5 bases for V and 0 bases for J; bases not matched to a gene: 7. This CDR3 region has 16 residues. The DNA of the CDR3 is TGTGCCAGCTCAACTTCGACAGGGAGTAGCAATCAGCCCCAGCATTTT. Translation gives CASSTSTGSSNQPQHF.

This chain's CDR3 is CASSTDRNNEQFF. The CDR3, as DNA: TGTGCCAGCAGCACAGATCGAAACAATGAGCAGTTCTTC. The genes are TRBV11-2 and TRBJ2-1; D not certain. This CDR3 spans 13 amino acids. Between the trimmed V and J ends, which lost 5 bases and 5 bases, there was a span of 10 bases. Per germline, CDR1 SGHAT and CDR2 FQNNGV.

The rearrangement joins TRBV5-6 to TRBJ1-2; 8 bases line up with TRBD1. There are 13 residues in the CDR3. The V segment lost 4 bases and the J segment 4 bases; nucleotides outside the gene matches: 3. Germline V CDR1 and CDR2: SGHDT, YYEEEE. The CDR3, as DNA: TGTGCCAGCAGCCGGACAGGGACCTATGGCTACACCTTC. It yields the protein CASSRTGTYGYTF.

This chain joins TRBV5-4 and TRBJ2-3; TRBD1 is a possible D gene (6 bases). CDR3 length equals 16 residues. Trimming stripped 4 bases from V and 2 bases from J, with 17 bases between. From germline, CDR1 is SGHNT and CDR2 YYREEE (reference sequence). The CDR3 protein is CASSRQLGAATDTQYF. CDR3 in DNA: TGTGCCAGCAGCAGGCAATTGGGGGCGGCCACAGATACGCAGTATTTT.

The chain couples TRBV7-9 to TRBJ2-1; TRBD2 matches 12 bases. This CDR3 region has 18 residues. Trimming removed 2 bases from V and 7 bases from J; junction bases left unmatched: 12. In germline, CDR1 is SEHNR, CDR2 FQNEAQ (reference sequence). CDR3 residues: CASSLPPRLAGARNEQFF. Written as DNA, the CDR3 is TGTGCCAGCAGCTTACCCCCTCGACTAGCGGGAGCGAGGAATGAGCAGTTCTTC.

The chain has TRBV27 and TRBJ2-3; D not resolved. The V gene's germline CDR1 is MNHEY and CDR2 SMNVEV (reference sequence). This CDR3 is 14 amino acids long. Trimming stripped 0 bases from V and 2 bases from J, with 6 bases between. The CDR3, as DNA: TGTGCCAGCAGTTTATCCCCTAACACAGATACGCAGTATTTT. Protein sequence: CASSLSPNTDTQYF.

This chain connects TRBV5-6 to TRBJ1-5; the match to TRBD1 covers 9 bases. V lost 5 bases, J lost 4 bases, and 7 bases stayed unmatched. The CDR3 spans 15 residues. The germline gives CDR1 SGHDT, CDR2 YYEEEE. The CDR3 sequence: CASSSGQGSNQPQHF. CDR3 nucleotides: TGTGCCAGCAGTTCCGGACAGGGGTCTAATCAGCCCCAGCATTTT.

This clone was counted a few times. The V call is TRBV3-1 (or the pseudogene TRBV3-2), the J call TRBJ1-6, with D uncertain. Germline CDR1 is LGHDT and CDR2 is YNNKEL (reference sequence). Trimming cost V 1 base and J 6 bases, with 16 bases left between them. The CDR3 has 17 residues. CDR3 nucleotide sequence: TGTGCCAGCAGCCAAGGTAACGGCAGGCAGCTTAATTCACCCCTCCACTTT. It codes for CASSQGNGRQLNSPLHF.

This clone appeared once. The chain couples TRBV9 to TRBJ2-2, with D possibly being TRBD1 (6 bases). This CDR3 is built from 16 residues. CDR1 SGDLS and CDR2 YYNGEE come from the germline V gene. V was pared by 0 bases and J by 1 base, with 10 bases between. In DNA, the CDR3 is TGTGCCAGCAGCGTAGGCCCAGGGGAGAACACCGGGGAGCTGTTTTTT. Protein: CASSVGPGENTGELFF.

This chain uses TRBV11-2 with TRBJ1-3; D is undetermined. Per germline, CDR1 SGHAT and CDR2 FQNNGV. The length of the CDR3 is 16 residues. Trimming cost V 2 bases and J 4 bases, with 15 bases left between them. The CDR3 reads CASSLPITVRGNTIYF. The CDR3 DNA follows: TGTGCCAGCAGCTTACCCATCACCGTCAGGGGAAACACCATATATTTT.

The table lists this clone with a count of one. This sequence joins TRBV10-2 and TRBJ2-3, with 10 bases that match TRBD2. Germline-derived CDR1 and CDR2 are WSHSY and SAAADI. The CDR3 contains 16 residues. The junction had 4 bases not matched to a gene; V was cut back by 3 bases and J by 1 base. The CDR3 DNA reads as TGCGCCAGCAGTGAATCTAGCGGGAGCGGCACAGATACGCAGTATTTT. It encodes CASSESSGSGTDTQYF.

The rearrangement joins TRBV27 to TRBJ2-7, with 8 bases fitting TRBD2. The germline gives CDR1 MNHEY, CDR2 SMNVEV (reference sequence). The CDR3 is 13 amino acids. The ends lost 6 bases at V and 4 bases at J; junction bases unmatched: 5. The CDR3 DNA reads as TGTGCCAGCAGCCGGACTAGCCGGTACGAGCAGTACTTC. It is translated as CASSRTSRYEQYF.

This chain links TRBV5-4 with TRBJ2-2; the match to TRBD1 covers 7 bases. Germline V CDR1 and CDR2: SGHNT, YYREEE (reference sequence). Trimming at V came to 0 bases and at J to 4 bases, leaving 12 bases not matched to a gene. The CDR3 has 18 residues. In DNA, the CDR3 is TGTGCCAGCAGCTTGGGGACGGGTGCAGGGGGAATCACCGGGGAGCTGTTTTTT. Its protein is CASSLGTGAGGITGELFF.

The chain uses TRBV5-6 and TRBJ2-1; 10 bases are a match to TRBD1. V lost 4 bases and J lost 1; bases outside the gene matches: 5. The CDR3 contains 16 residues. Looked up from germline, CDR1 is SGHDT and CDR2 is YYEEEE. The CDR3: CASSRDRGWSYNEQFF. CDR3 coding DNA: TGTGCCAGCAGCAGGGACAGGGGATGGTCCTACAATGAGCAGTTCTTC.

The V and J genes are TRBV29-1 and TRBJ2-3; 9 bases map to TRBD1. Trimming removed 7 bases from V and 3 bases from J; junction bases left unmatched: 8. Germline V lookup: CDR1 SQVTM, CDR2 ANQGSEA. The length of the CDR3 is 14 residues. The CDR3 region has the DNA TGCAGCGGCTCCCCCGGGACAGGGACAGATACGCAGTATTTT. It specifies CSGSPGTGTDTQYF.

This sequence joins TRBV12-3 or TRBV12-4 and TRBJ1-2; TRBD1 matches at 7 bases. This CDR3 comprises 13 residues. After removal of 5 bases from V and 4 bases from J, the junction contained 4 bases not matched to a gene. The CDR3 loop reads CASSPTGFYGYTF. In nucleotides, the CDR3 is TGTGCCAGCAGTCCGACAGGGTTCTATGGCTACACCTTC.

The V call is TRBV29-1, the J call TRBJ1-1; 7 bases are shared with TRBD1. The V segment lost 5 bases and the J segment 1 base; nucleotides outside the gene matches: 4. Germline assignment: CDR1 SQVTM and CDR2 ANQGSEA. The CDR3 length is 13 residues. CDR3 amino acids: CSVTTGKNTEAFF. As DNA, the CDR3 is TGCAGCGTTACGACAGGGAAGAACACTGAAGCTTTCTTT.